This entry concerns a single T cell receptor beta chain. Which antigen it targets is not known. The sample holds no much larger clone one base away, and base qualities are not on file. This specimen comes from a study of cytomegalovirus exposure and HLA in healthy donors (dated by TCRdb to 2015 to 2018). With regard to the full study: An earlier analysis of some 600 of the donors reported 276 Gb of sequence data and 90 million to 120 million unique TCR beta sequences obtained from about 180 million T cells. An early release that covered more than 550 HLA-typed donors contained approximately 300 gigabases of sequencing data and roughly 84 million unique TCR sequences. Among the approximately 400 genotyped donors, approximately 76% belonged to the genetic ancestry cluster associated with self-reported Caucasian donors. The aim of the study was to test whether cataloging public T cell receptors could identify signatures of past pathogen exposure. Using immunosequencing, the study profiled T cell repertoires from about 650 subjects and related those repertoires to cytomegalovirus serostatus. Besides the first cohort of some 670 subjects, a separate validation cohort made up of over 95 different subjects was used. The study combined high-throughput TCR immunosequencing, statistical association of individual TCRs with disease status, and machine learning to predict cytomegalovirus infection status. To study patterns of TCR occurrence, a later analysis re-analyzed previously published TCR beta repertoires from more than 550 donors and added high-resolution HLA genotyping. Rather than using new phenotypic data, the later analysis identified candidate immune exposures from TCR beta sequences and from how often those sequences occurred across donors. To decide whether each TCR beta V gene segment behaved as functional or pseudogenic, an earlier analysis of some 600 of the donors relied on high-throughput TCR beta sequencing. Alongside the repertoire data, information on donor age, sex, ethnicity and CMV serostatus was compiled. A later genetic analysis took genome-wide SNP genotypes for about three fifths of the roughly 670 donors and used that subset as a discovery cohort. Every discovery cohort repertoire had been produced on one sequencing platform. HLA typing covered class I and class II loci at four-digit resolution. The number of donors typed differed by locus, with about 629-640 for A, B, C, DRB1 and DQB1, roughly 550 for DQA1, 600 to 610 for DPA1, and under 490 for DPB1. Because of strong linkage in the cohort, 4 to 6 DR-DQ haplotypes were treated as single units for association and clustering. Across approximately 400 genotyped donors of the cohort, an average of roughly 230,000 unique TCR beta nucleotide sequences per donor were sequenced, and roughly a sixth of those sequences were non-productive.

Here is what the overall study found, with its caveats: A total of 164 TCR beta chains were listed by the study as associated with cytomegalovirus. In a later analysis, TCR association rates were found to vary across HLA loci, with the most associated TCRs seen for DRB1 alleles and the fewest for HLA-C alleles. The presence/absence analyses assumed that sequencing depth was roughly uniform across donors, and that assumption may not be true. Linkage disequilibrium might explain the correlated functional status among segregating V segments, but an unknown experimental factor could not be ruled out. The classifier was reported to diagnose cytomegalovirus status with high specificity and sensitivity in both the original cohort and the validation cohort. When HLA alleles, especially DR and DQ, strongly co-occurred, TCR associations were difficult to assign to individual alleles. This cohort had only TCR beta chains sequenced, and the lack of alpha or paired-chain data limited which features could be detected. Across donors, most TCR sequences were observed very rarely, whereas some public TCRs were present in many individuals. A cluster of highly shared sequence variants was judged likely to be a technical artifact of the sequencing pipeline. Compared with equally common non-associated chains, HLA-associated TCR beta chains in a later analysis were more clonally expanded and had lower generation probabilities. V-gene and J-gene trimming of TCR beta chains was associated with a missense DCLRE1C variant in a later genetic analysis, and the association was replicated in an independent cohort. In a later analysis, several top co-occurrence clusters were reported to appear linked to parvovirus B19, influenza, CMV and Epstein-Barr virus. Because HLA typing was missing for some donors at each locus, association tests included only the typed subset. According to a later genetic analysis, donors in an Asian-associated ancestry cluster had fewer N-insertions in productive TCRs than the roughly 670-donor mean. An earlier analysis of approximately 500 of the donors showed that most TCR beta V segments appeared in productive rearrangements either about 87% or about 30% of the time, which broadly matched IMGT annotations. Because counts were too low, more than 15 rarely observed V segments, including chromosome 9 orphons, were left out of the earlier analysis of about 620 of the donors. Immune exposure information for the cohort was limited to CMV serostatus. According to the authors, the approach could potentially be generalized to other disease states and immunological phenotypes. A later analysis associated 16,951 TCR beta sequences with specific HLA alleles at a false discovery rate of 0.05. A further reported finding was that TCR beta sequences accurately predicted the HLA-A and HLA-B alleles for most subjects in the first cohort. A few of the identified cytomegalovirus-associated TCR beta chains were confirmed in vitro to be specific for cytomegalovirus antigens. Most CMV-associated TCR beta chains appeared to be HLA-restricted in a later analysis, and the HLA associations seemed to be driven largely by CMV exposure.

In total, over 600 healthy bone marrow donors made up the cohort. Cohort members were all nominally healthy when sampled, although unrecorded immune exposures were likely present. The donor tested CMV seropositive and was one of the 289 seropositive cohort members. A peripheral blood sample was provided by each donor, and peripheral blood mononuclear cells were used for TCR beta sequencing. The Qiagen DNeasy Blood Extraction Kit was used to extract genomic DNA from the blood cell samples. The protocol used for the library was the immunoSEQ multiplex PCR assay. A mixture of 60 forward primers for TCR Vbeta segments and 13 reverse primers for TCR Jbeta segments was used in the multiplex PCR. The CDR3 region of rearranged TCR beta genes was amplified from genomic DNA with a multiplex PCR assay. The Illumina HiSeq System was used to sequence the amplified TCR beta libraries as 87-base-pair reads. The study's processing was this. A later analysis tallied tens of millions of unique TCR beta chains across the 600 to 700 repertoires, and around 10 million of those chains were shared by two or more donors. To remove PCR and sequencing errors, raw reads were error-corrected and collapsed into unique sequences using a nearest-neighbor algorithm that merged closely related sequences. To assign V, D and J gene segments, CDR3 sequences were aligned to IMGT reference sequences. For a sequence to be retained, a match of at least six nucleotides to both a V gene segment and a J gene segment was required. Rearrangements were classified as productive when the CDR3 lacked stop codons and remained in frame with V and J, and all other rearrangements were classified as non-productive. Following IMGT convention, CDR3 was defined as the stretch from the second conserved V-encoded cysteine to the conserved J-encoded phenylalanine. The earlier analysis of about 610 of the donors excluded any sequence lacking an unambiguous match to a single V gene segment. In an earlier analysis of some 590 of the donors, V segments were called functional above 56.7% productive rearrangements and were called segregating when the between-donor standard deviation exceeded 5%. A statistical classification framework was built to diagnose cytomegalovirus status from the catalog of TCR beta chain sequences. A later analysis assigned V and J genes by comparing TCR nucleotide sequences with IMGT/GENE-DB human TR gene sequences. The TCRdist pipeline was used in a later analysis to assign CDR3 sequences and most-parsimonious VDJ recombination scenarios. In a later analysis, each TCR beta chain was defined by its CDR3 amino acid sequence together with its V-gene family, and reads lacking a unique V-gene family were excluded. A later analysis removed roughly 590 highly shared, low-generation-probability nucleotide sequences to deal with suspected cross-contamination and a sequencing artifact. In a later analysis, a clonal expansion index was calculated for each public chain from normalized within-repertoire ranks of inferred template counts. In a later analysis, generation probabilities were computed using a VDJ recombination model fitted to out-of-frame rearrangements, and the results were checked against IGoR. A later analysis scored TCR-TCR, TCR-HLA and TCR-CMV co-occurrence with hypergeometric tests, applying a repertoire-size bias correction to TCR pairs. To estimate false discovery rates, a later analysis permuted the HLA or CMV assignments 20 times. In a later analysis, co-occurring TCRs were grouped with DBSCAN, and TCRdist sequence similarity was added when clustering was performed within HLA-allele-positive subsets. For co-occurrence clustering, repertoires with fewer than 30,000 or more than 120,000 public chains were excluded, along with 5 or 6 repertoires with anomalous nucleotide sharing. TCRdb limited this immuneACCESS table to in-frame rearrangements with V and J called. A share of clones is missing; checked studies link under half to unresolved V genes, and the rest is unexplained. The D gene and trimming were derived from the DNA, and the V and J assignments and clone size from that table. The sample table records around 88,000 clones; 60% to 85% of these occur just once. The ten most abundant clones make up about 7% of the sample.

The sample comprised PBMCs. The source is a man in his fifties or sixties in good health and CMV-seropositive.

The CDR3 reads CASSLSGAAEAFF. The DNA sequence follows: TGTGCCAGCAGCTTGTCAGGGGCCGCTGAAGCTTTCTTT. The chain employs TRBV9 and TRBJ1-1, with TRBD1 as a weak D call on 6 bases. CDR1 and CDR2 (SGDLS, YYNGEE) derive from the germline V gene. Measured from the cysteine to the phenylalanine, the CDR3 is 13 residues long. The sequence is cut down to CDR3 DNA, 39 bases in frame from base 1. V gives up 4 bases and J gives up 6 bases, and the segment between their germline ends measures 13 bases. With the portions outside the CDR3 filled from the reference TRBV9 and TRBJ1-1 genes, the complete variable region becomes DSGVTQTPKHLITATGQRVTLRCSPRSGDLSVYWYQQSLDQGLQFLIQYYNGEERAKGNILERFSAQQFPDLHSELNLSSLELGDSALYFCASSLSGAAEAFFGQGTRLTVV.